This TCR beta chain was retrieved from a study of CD4 and CD8 cells across lung adenocarcinoma regions. Donors had localized lung adenocarcinoma, a non-small cell lung cancer. The germline CDR1 and CDR2 sequences are MNHNS and SASEGT. The CDR3 covers 16 residues. The count of this clonotype is one. The germline gene is not matched at one end of the junction; a read error may be the cause. TCRdb re-called the PCR reads with MiXCR, one entry per CDR3 protein. Of 10,000 to 15,000 distinct CDR3 sequences listed, about half were seen once; the top ten hold just under 30%. Material for sequencing was CD8+ T cells from the margin of a lung tumor. The genes are TRBV6-1 and TRBJ2-3; 9 bases line up with TRBD2. This sequence was found in a male donor with lung adenocarcinoma. The CD4 and CD8 labels of this study may be unreliable. The CDR3, as DNA: TGTGCCAGCAGGGATCTCGCGGGAGGGAGCACAGATGCGCAGTATTTT. The encoded protein is CASRDLAGGSTDAQYF.